This T cell receptor beta chain was retrieved from a study of shared clonotypes between healthy human individuals. Study-wide points: The study sampled only blood, and tissue repertoires likely differ. The study found about 5.1% of naive CD4 clonotypes shared across a handful of donors.

Sequencing was performed with immunoSEQ multiplex PCR; in TCRdb, only in-frame clones are kept and a portion is missing. The repertoire holds roughly 2.2 million clones, with approximately 93% as singletons. CD45RA+ naive and CD45RA-negative memory subsets were separated from CD4+ cells. The CDR3 extends over 17 amino acids. V gave up 3 bases and J gave up 0 bases, with 16 bases separating them. Germline CDR1 and CDR2: SGDLS and YYNGEE. Of note for this clone: Its antigen remains unidentified.

This sequence joins TRBV9 and TRBJ1-3; D gene ambiguous. Sequenced input: naive CD4+ T cells from PBMCs. Documented subset: CD45RA+ positively selected. This sequence originates from a man aged 18 to 29 in good health. Some clones in this sample may be carry-over from other donors' samples. The chain's CDR3 is CASSGRTAGFSGNTIYF. DNA of the CDR3: TGTGCCAGCAGCGGACGGACCGCGGGATTCTCTGGAAACACCATATATTTT.